Below are 5 T cell receptor beta chains sequenced from a single sample in a study of shared clonotypes between healthy human individuals. TCRdb keeps only in-frame clones here, not all; method: immunoSEQ multiplex PCR. The sample consists of approximately 2,000,000 clones, around 95% of them appearing once. Only CD45RO-negative cells positively selected for CCR7 counted as naive CD8 cells, so terminally differentiated effector memory CD45RA+ cells were excluded. Sequenced: naive CD8+ T cells from PBMCs. Receptors were obtained from a man aged 18 to 35 in good health. Some clones in this sample may be carry-over from other donors' samples.

The V call is TRBV6-5, the J call TRBJ2-3; D is possibly TRBD1 or TRBD2 (5 bases each). V lost 2 bases and J lost 6, with 18 bases in between. This CDR3 spans 16 amino acids. Germline V lookup: CDR1 MNHEY, CDR2 SVGAGI. CDR3 loop: CASSYNGGWGRDTQYF. DNA for the CDR3: TGTGCCAGCAGTTACAATGGGGGTTGGGGCAGGGATACGCAGTATTTT.

The V call is TRBV29-1, the J call TRBJ2-7; possible D gene TRBD1, 5 bases. Deletions cut 6 bases from V and 3 bases from J, with 24 bases between. This CDR3 spans 16 amino acids. Germline V gene lookup returns CDR1 SQVTM and CDR2 ANQGSEA. The CDR3 DNA reads TGCAGCGTCGGCCCTTTTAGGGGTAAGGAAGACTACGAGCAGTACTTC. Protein product: CSVGPFRGKEDYEQYF.

The chain joins TRBV9 to TRBJ1-6, with D uncertain. Germline CDR1 reads SGDLS; CDR2 reads YYNGEE. Trimming stripped 0 bases from V and 10 bases from J, with 11 bases between. The CDR3 is 14 residues long. The CDR3 nucleotides read TGTGCCAGCAGCGTAGATGACGGAGGGTCACCCCTCCACTTT. Translating it yields CASSVDDGGSPLHF.

The chain combines TRBV9 with TRBJ2-3; D is unclear. The germline V gene encodes CDR1 SGDLS and CDR2 YYNGEE. This CDR3 has 12 residues. V was trimmed by 0 bases and J by 4 bases, leaving 3 bases between them. This CDR3 is CASSVGPDTQYF. The CDR3 coding sequence is TGTGCCAGCAGCGTAGGACCAGATACGCAGTATTTT.

The chain combines TRBV19 with TRBJ2-2, with 7 bases lining up with TRBD1. The ends lost 7 bases at V and 4 bases at J; junction bases unmatched: 6. Germline lookup yields CDR1 LNHDA and CDR2 SQIVND (reference sequence). CDR3 length: 14 amino acids. CDR3 nucleotides: TGTGCCAGTATCCCGACAGGGCCCACCGGGGAGCTGTTTTTT. As protein: CASIPTGPTGELFF.